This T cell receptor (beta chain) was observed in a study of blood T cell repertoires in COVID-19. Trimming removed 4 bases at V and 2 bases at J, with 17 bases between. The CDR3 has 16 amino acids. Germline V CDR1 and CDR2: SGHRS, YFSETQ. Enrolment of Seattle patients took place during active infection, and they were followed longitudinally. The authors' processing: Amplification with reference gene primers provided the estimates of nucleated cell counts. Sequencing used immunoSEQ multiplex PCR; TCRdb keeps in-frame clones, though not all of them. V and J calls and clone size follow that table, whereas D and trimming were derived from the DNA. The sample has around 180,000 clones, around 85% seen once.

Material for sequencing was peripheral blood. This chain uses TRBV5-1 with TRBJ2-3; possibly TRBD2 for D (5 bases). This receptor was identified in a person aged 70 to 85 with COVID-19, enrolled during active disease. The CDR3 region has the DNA TGCGCCAGCAGCCTCCGGTGGAGCGGAGTCACAGATACGCAGTATTTT. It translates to CASSLRWSGVTDTQYF.